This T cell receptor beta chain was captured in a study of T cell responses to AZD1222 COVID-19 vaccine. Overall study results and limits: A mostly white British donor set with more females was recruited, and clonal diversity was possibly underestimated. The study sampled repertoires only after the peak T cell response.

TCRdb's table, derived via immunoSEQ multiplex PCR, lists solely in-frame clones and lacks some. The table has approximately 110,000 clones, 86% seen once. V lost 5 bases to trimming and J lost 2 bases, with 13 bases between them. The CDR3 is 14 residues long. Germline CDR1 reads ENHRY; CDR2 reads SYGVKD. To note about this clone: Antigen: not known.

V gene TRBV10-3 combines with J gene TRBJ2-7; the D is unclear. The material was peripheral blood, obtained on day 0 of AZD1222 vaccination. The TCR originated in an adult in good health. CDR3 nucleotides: TGTGCCATCAGTACCACTGTCCTTACCTACGAGCAGTACTTC. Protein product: CAISTTVLTYEQYF.